The source of this T cell receptor (beta chain) is a study of T cell changes during pregnancy in multiple sclerosis. The repertoire was sequenced with immunoSEQ multiplex PCR; TCRdb's copy has only in-frame clones and lacks some. The repertoire includes some 87,000 clones, 90% to 95% of them detected once, and about 1.2% sits in the top ten. Trimming removed 1 base from V and 1 base from J, with 19 bases in between. Germline-derived CDR1 and CDR2 are SSHAT and FNYEAQ (reference sequence). The CDR3 contains 18 residues. This clonotype originated in a female donor with multiple sclerosis, enrolled in a pregnancy study. The chain combines TRBV7-7 with TRBJ2-5, with a tentative D call TRBD2 (6 bases). This specimen was peripheral blood, taken in the second trimester of pregnancy. The chain's CDR3 is CASSLEVVRGGAQETQYF. The CDR3 bases are TGTGCCAGCAGCTTAGAGGTTGTCCGCGGCGGGGCCCAAGAGACCCAGTACTTC.